This T cell receptor (beta chain) was retrieved from a study of T cells in Graves' hyperthyroidism and ophthalmopathy. The TCR beta CDR3 regions underwent amplification using RNA transcripts as the source. The TCR CDR3 first-round RT-PCR relied on the HTBI primer set. Each CDR3 protein is one row after TCRdb ran MiXCR on the multiplex PCR reads. The sample shows just under 750,000 distinct CDR3 sequences, around a third of them seen only once. Looked up from germline, CDR1 is MNHEY and CDR2 is SVGEGT. With 0 bases removed from V and 4 bases from J, the gap between germline ends came to 9 bases. This CDR3 has 14 residues.

The sequenced sample consisted of blood. This clonotype was sampled from a woman aged 40 to 50 with Graves' hyperthyroidism. The chain carries TRBV6-2 or TRBV6-3 and TRBJ1-2; no definite D call. As DNA, the CDR3 is TGTGCCAGCAGTTACTCGAGGAGGGCCTATGGCTACACCTTC. This sequence encodes CASSYSRRAYGYTF.